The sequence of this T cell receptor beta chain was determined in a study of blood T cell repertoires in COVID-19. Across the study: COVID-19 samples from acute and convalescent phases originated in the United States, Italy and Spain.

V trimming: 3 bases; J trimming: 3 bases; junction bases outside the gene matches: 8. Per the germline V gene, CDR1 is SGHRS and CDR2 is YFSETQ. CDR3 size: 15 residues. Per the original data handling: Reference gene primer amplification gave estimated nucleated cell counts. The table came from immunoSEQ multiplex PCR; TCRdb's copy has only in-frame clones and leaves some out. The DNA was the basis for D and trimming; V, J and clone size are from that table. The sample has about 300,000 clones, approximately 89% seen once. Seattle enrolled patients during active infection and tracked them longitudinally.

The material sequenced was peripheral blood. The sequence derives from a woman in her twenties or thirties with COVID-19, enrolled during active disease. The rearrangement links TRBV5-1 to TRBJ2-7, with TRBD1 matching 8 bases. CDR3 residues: CASSSDRTGYYEQYF. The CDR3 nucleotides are TGCGCCAGCAGCTCCGACCGGACAGGGTACTACGAGCAGTACTTC.